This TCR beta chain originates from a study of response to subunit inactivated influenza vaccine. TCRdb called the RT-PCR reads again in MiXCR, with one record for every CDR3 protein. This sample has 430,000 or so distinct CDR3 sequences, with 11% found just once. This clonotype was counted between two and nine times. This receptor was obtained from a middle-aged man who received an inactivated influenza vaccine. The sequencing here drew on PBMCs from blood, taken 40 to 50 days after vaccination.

DNA for the CDR3: TGTGCCAGCACGGGGTATGGATCGTATGAGCAGTTCTTC. Protein sequence: CASTGYGSYEQFF. The chain uses TRBV6-2 or TRBV6-3 and TRBJ2-1, with D possibly matching TRBD2 (5 bases). The germline V gene has CDR1 MNHEY and CDR2 SVGEGT. The V end was cut by 7 bases, the J end by 8 bases, with 15 bases between. This CDR3 is 13 amino acids long.